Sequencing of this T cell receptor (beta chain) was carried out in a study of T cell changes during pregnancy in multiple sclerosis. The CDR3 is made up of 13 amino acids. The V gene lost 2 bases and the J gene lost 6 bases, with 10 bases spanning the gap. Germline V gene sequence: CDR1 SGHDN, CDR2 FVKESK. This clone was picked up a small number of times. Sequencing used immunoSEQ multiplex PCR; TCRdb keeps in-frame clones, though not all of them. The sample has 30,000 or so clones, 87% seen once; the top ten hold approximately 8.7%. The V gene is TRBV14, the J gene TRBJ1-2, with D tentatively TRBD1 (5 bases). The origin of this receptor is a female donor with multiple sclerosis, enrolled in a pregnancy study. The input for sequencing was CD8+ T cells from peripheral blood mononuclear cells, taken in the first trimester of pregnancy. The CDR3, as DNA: TGTGCCAGCAGCCAATCAGGGATCCATGGCTACACCTTC. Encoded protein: CASSQSGIHGYTF. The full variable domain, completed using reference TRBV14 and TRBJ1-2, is EAGVTQFPSHSVIEKGQTVTLRCDPISGHDNLYWYRRVMGKEIKFLLHFVKESKQDESGMPNNRFLAERTGGTYSTLKVQPAELEDSGVYFCASSQSGIHGYTFGSGTRLTVV.